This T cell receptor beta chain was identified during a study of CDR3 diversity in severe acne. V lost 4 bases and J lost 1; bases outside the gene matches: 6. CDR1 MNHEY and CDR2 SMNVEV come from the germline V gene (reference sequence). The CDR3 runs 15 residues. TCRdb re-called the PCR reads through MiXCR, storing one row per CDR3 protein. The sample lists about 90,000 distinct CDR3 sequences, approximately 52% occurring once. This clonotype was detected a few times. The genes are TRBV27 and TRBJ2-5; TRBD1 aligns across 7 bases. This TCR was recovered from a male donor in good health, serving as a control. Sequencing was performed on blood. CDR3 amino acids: CASSSWTGLQETQYF. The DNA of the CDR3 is TGTGCCAGCAGTTCCTGGACAGGCCTCCAAGAGACCCAGTACTTC.